This is a list of T cell receptor beta chains from one sample in a study of blood T cell repertoires in COVID-19. Repertoires were generated with immunoSEQ multiplex PCR, while TCRdb's copy carries only in-frame clones and drops some. The sample records 150,000 or so clones, around 85% being singletons. The source material was peripheral blood. The origin of the receptors is a woman aged 55 to 70 with acute or convalescent COVID-19. Both conserved end residues are part of each CDR3. Fields, in order: D gene, CDR3 length, J gene, clone size, V gene, CDR3 protein, CDR3 DNA. A D gene is named only where the DNA matches it firmly. The size entry is marked missing in some rows and otherwise reads once, few, many or a size class.

>TRBD1|15|TRBJ2-2|.|TRBV2
CASSRQGAVTGELFF
TGTGCCAGCAGTCGACAGGGGGCTGTCACCGGGGAGCTGTTTTTT
>.|14|TRBJ1-2|.|TRBV6-4
CASSGTTTNYGYTF
TGTGCCAGCAGTGGCACGACAACTAACTATGGCTACACCTTC
>.|15|TRBJ2-2|.|TRBV7-3
CASSFLGGANGELFF
TGTGCCAGCAGCTTTTTGGGCGGGGCTAACGGGGAGCTGTTTTTT
>TRBD1|14|TRBJ2-7|.|TRBV6-5
CASRGQGSSYEQYF
TGTGCCAGCAGGGGACAGGGAAGCTCCTACGAGCAGTACTTC
>.|14|TRBJ1-1|once|TRBV10-3
CAISESLAETEAFF
TGTGCCATCAGTGAGTCTTTGGCCGAAACTGAAGCTTTCTTT
>.|12|TRBJ1-3|.|TRBV30
CAWTISGNTIYF
TGTGCCTGGACCATCTCTGGAAACACCATATATTTT
>.|14|TRBJ2-3|.|TRBV2
CASSGGSPTDTQYF
TGTGCCAGCAGCGGCGGAAGCCCCACAGATACGCAGTATTTT
>.|15|TRBJ1-1|.|TRBV19
CASSDQRQVNTEAFF
TGTGCCAGTAGTGATCAGAGACAGGTGAACACTGAAGCTTTCTTT
>.|13|TRBJ1-1|.|TRBV6-5
CASRDALNTEAFF
TGTGCCAGCCGAGATGCCCTGAACACTGAAGCTTTCTTT
>.|13|TRBJ1-5|.|TRBV6-5
CASGGESNQPQHF
TGTGCCAGCGGAGGAGAGAGCAATCAGCCCCAGCATTTT
>TRBD1|16|TRBJ2-7|.|TRBV7-8
CASSLEGTGRPYEQYF
TGTGCCAGCAGCTTAGAAGGGACAGGGAGACCCTACGAGCAGTACTTC
>.|14|TRBJ1-3|.|TRBV5-1
CASRSDTAGNTIYF
TGCGCCAGCAGATCGGACACTGCTGGAAACACCATATATTTT
>.|13|TRBJ1-3|.|TRBV30
CAWRQGAGNTIYF
TGTGCCTGGAGACAGGGAGCTGGAAACACCATATATTTT
>TRBD1|14|TRBJ2-3|.|TRBV7-3
CASSPRQGADTQYF
TGTGCCAGCAGCCCAAGACAGGGGGCGGATACGCAGTATTTT
>TRBD1|13|TRBJ1-2|.|TRBV10-3
CAISAGQGYGYTF
TGTGCCATCAGTGCTGGACAGGGTTACGGCTACACCTTC
>TRBD1|14|TRBJ2-2|.|TRBV19
CASRGTGRTGELFF
TGTGCCAGTAGAGGGACAGGGAGGACCGGGGAGCTGTTTTTT
>.|13|TRBJ1-2|.|TRBV14
CASSAGRLDGYTF
TGTGCCAGCAGCGCGGGGCGTCTAGATGGCTACACCTTC
>TRBD1|19|TRBJ1-4|.|TRBV28
CASSRLTGRTLGANEKLFF
TGTGCCAGCAGCCGGCTGACAGGGCGAACCCTGGGAGCTAATGAAAAACTGTTTTTT
>TRBD1|16|TRBJ1-5|.|TRBV4-2
CASSQGGQGGNQPQHF
TGTGCCAGCAGCCAAGGGGGACAGGGAGGCAATCAGCCCCAGCATTTT
>.|15|TRBJ1-5|.|TRBV10-2
CASSENGVGNQPQHF
TGCGCCAGCAGTGAGAATGGAGTGGGCAATCAGCCCCAGCATTTT
>.|15|TRBJ1-4|few|TRBV6-2/TRBV6-3
CASSPGHATNEKLFF
TGTGCCAGCAGTCCCGGACACGCAACTAATGAAAAACTGTTTTTT
>TRBD1|15|TRBJ1-5|.|TRBV6-6
CASSNPTGGFGPQHF
TGTGCCAGCAGCAATCCGACAGGGGGCTTTGGGCCCCAGCATTTT
>.|14|TRBJ1-3|.|TRBV19
CASSDQAGGNTIYF
TGTGCCAGTAGCGACCAGGCCGGTGGAAACACCATATATTTT
>.|16|TRBJ1-3|.|TRBV2
CASSSPKTVAGNTIYF
TGTGCCAGCAGTTCCCCAAAGACAGTGGCTGGAAACACCATATATTTT
>TRBD2|19|TRBJ2-1|few|TRBV24-1
CATSPPGLAGGFSYNEQFF
TGTGCCACCAGTCCACCGGGACTAGCGGGGGGGTTCTCCTACAATGAGCAGTTCTTC
>TRBD1|16|TRBJ2-5|.|TRBV5-1
CASSMGNGQGRETQYF
TGCGCCAGCAGCATGGGAAATGGACAGGGTCGGGAGACCCAGTACTTC
>TRBD1|18|TRBJ1-3|.|TRBV5-6
CASSSFYRGRLTGNTIYF
TGTGCCAGCAGCTCGTTCTACAGGGGGCGGTTGACAGGAAACACCATATATTTT
>TRBD2|15|TRBJ2-3|.|TRBV19
CASSPQAGGSDTQYF
TGTGCCAGTAGTCCACAAGCGGGGGGGTCGGATACGCAGTATTTT
>.|13|TRBJ2-3|.|TRBV3-1/TRBV3-2
CASSPSGTDTQYF
TGTGCCAGCAGCCCCTCGGGCACAGATACGCAGTATTTT
>.|13|TRBJ2-5|few|TRBV15
CATSPRFGETQYF
TGTGCCACCTCACCCCGATTCGGGGAGACCCAGTACTTC
>.|15|TRBJ1-6|.|TRBV25-1
CASSGSGVPNSPLHF
TGTGCCAGCAGTGGCTCAGGGGTCCCCAATTCACCCCTCCACTTT
>TRBD1|16|TRBJ1-6|.|TRBV28
CASSPGQGPPNSPLHF
TGTGCCAGCAGTCCCGGACAGGGCCCCCCTAATTCACCCCTCCACTTT
>.|16|TRBJ1-5|.|TRBV11-2
CASSLGWRDRNQPQHF
TGTGCCAGCAGCTTAGGTTGGAGGGATCGCAATCAGCCCCAGCATTTT
>.|12|TRBJ1-5|.|TRBV28
CASSSEYQPQHF
TGTGCCAGCAGTTCCGAGTATCAGCCCCAGCATTTT
>.|14|TRBJ1-1|.|TRBV7-9
CASSLGGPYTEAFF
TGTGCCAGCAGCTTAGGGGGGCCGTACACTGAAGCTTTCTTT
>.|16|TRBJ1-3|.|TRBV15
CATSRGADPSGNTIYF
TGTGCCACCAGCAGAGGCGCGGATCCCTCTGGAAACACCATATATTTT
>.|15|TRBJ1-1|.|TRBV9
CASSSQGPLNTEAFF
TGTGCCAGCAGCTCACAGGGTCCTTTGAACACTGAAGCTTTCTTT
>.|15|TRBJ2-3|.|TRBV5-1
CASSPPGIAQDTQYF
TGCGCCAGCAGCCCCCCGGGGATTGCCCAAGATACGCAGTATTTT
>TRBD2|14|TRBJ2-3|.|TRBV9
CASNGGSGTDTQYF
TGTGCCAGCAACGGGGGGAGCGGGACAGATACGCAGTATTTT
>.|16|TRBJ1-6|.|TRBV30
CAWRVTLARGNSPLHF
TGTGCCTGGAGAGTAACCCTCGCACGAGGAAATTCACCCCTCCACTTT
>.|13|TRBJ2-7|few|TRBV6-5
CASSYLQNYEQYF
TGTGCCAGCAGTTATTTACAGAACTACGAGCAGTACTTC
>.|15|TRBJ2-7|.|TRBV7-2
CASSFSSGRIGEQYF
TGTGCCAGCAGCTTCTCCTCAGGAAGAATAGGCGAGCAGTACTTC
>.|13|TRBJ1-6|once|TRBV30
CAWSPGAPSPLHF
TGTGCCTGGAGCCCTGGGGCACCTTCACCCCTCCACTTT
>.|14|TRBJ1-2|.|TRBV29-1
CSVAPVQAGYGYTF
TGCAGCGTTGCCCCGGTTCAGGCCGGCTATGGCTACACCTTC
>.|15|TRBJ2-3|.|TRBV5-1
CASSSNLPGYDTQYF
TGCGCCAGCAGCTCAAACCTTCCGGGGTACGATACGCAGTATTTT
>.|14|TRBJ1-5|once|TRBV25-1
CASSEIGANQPQHF
TGTGCCAGCAGTGAAATAGGGGCCAATCAGCCCCAGCATTTT
>.|16|TRBJ1-2|.|TRBV3-1/TRBV3-2
CASSPLGGRNNYGYTF
TGTGCCAGCAGCCCCCTGGGAGGGCGTAATAACTATGGCTACACCTTC